This TCR beta chain appears in the sequencing data of a study of T cells after yellow fever vaccination. General study results and limits: Faster peaking, at day 5 versus 15, marked a secondary response that was weaker. Most primary-vaccination clones reappeared after the booster (approximately 95% CD4, about 88% CD8).

Notes on this clonotype: Its antigen is unidentified.

5'RACE template switching added a universal primer site and UMIs to TCR cDNA. MiXCR, applied by TCRdb to the 5' RACE reads, yields one record per CDR3 protein. The sample yields about 320,000 distinct CDR3 sequences, around 13% seen once. Trimming shortened V by 3 bases and J by 4 bases, and 16 bases separated the two germline ends. The germline V gene encodes CDR1 SGDLS and CDR2 YYNGEE. The CDR3 length is 16 residues. The receptor was isolated from a man younger than 30 who received the YFV17D yellow fever vaccine. This sample comprised CD4+ T cells sorted from PBMCs, obtained 15 days after the yellow fever booster vaccination. V and J are TRBV9 and TRBJ2-2, with a weak D call TRBD2 (6 bases). This CDR3 reads CASSARLVGGTGELFF. The CDR3 coding sequence is TGTGCCAGCAGCGCGAGACTAGTGGGGGGCACCGGGGAGCTGTTTTTT.